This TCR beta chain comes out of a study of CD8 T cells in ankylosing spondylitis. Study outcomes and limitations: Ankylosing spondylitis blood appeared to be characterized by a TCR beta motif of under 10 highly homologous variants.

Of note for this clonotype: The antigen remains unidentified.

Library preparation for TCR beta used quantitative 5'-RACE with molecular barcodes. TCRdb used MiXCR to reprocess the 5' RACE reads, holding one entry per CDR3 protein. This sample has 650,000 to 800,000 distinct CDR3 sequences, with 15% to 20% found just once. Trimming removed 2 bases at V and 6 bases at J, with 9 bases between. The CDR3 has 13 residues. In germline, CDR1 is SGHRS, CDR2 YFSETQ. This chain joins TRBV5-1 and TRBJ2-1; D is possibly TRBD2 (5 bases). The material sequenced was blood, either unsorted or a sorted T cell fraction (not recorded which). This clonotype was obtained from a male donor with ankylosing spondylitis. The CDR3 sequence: CASSFPSGNEQFF. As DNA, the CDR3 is TGCGCCAGCAGCTTCCCGAGCGGCAATGAGCAGTTCTTC.